These T cell receptor beta chains were read from a single sample in a study of cytomegalovirus exposure and HLA in healthy donors. Some clones are missing from TCRdb's copy, which holds only in-frame ones; the method was immunoSEQ multiplex PCR. Recorded for this sample: 87,000 or so clones. Source material: PBMCs. These receptors all stem from a man aged 45-65 years in good health and CMV-seropositive. Both conserved end residues are trimmed from each CDR3.

ASSKDQGASYEQY	TRBJ2-7	TRBV21-1
ASSLGTSGSYEQY	TRBJ2-7	TRBV7-2
ASSQEETDTASGKYNEQF	TRBJ2-1	TRBV4-3
AWRQTGKETQY	TRBJ2-5	TRBV30
ASSPYRSAGELF	TRBJ2-2	TRBV27
ASSYSPSGAYNEQF	TRBJ2-1	TRBV6-5
ASSQGLAGGRRAYEQY	TRBJ2-7	TRBV4-3
ASSLKTGWWDTEAF	TRBJ1-1	TRBV5-6
AWSRHDEQF	TRBJ2-1	TRBV30
SVVRGSTDTQY	TRBJ2-3	TRBV29-1
ASSPDRVGGQPQH	TRBJ1-5	TRBV7-8
ASSPSAPSGYEQY	TRBJ2-7	TRBV7-9
ASSPTGLGQPQH	TRBJ1-5	TRBV9
ASSFFPTGGFYNEQF	TRBJ2-1	TRBV7-9
ASSLDRIGYT	TRBJ1-2	TRBV28
ASSQDPSLSGGYYGYT	TRBJ1-2	TRBV4-3
ASSDGAGGGYGYT	TRBJ1-2	TRBV6-1
AGQGMTGELF	TRBJ2-2	TRBV30
AWNPGLAILRYEQF	TRBJ2-1	TRBV30
AIKTGDSFQETQY	TRBJ2-5	TRBV10-3
ASSSGIGQF	TRBJ2-1	TRBV27
ASSYGQYSGNTIY	TRBJ1-3	TRBV6-6
ASSLLTSDQETQY	TRBJ2-5	TRBV18
ASSMAEDSNQPQH	TRBJ1-5	TRBV6-6
ASRPAEGTDNEQF	TRBJ2-1	TRBV5-1
ASSEQGGNTEAF	TRBJ1-1	TRBV2
ASSSPDRADRGYT	TRBJ1-2	TRBV6-5
ASDRGEAWGTGELF	TRBJ2-2	TRBV19
SASRTDTQY	TRBJ2-3	TRBV20-1